Here is one TCR beta chain with its context. Repertoires were generated with immunoSEQ multiplex PCR, while TCRdb's copy carries only in-frame clones and drops some. The sample lists about 180,000 clones, roughly 75% occurring once. The data were taken from a study of blood T cell repertoires in COVID-19. This sequence originates from a man aged 70-80 years with active or convalescent COVID-19. What was sequenced was peripheral blood.

CDR3 bases: TGTGCCAGCAGTGACCTACGCGCGGGGAACTACAATGAGCAGTTCTTC. The encoded protein is CASSDLRAGNYNEQFF. The rearrangement joins TRBV6-2 or TRBV6-3 to TRBJ2-1; a weak D match, TRBD2 (6 bases). V dropped 5 bases and J dropped 3 bases, with 17 bases sitting between them. The CDR3 length is 16 residues. CDR1 MNHEY and CDR2 SVGEGT come from the germline V gene.